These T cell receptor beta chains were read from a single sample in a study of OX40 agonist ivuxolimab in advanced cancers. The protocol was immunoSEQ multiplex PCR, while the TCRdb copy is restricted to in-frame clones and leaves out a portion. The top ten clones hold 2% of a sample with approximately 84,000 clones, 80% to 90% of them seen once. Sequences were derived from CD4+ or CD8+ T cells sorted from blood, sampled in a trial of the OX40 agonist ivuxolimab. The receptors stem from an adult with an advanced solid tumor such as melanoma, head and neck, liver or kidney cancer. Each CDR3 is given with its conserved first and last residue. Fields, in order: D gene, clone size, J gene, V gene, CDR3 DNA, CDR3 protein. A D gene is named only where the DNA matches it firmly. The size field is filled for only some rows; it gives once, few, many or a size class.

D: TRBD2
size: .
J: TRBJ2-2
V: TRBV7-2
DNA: TGTGCCAGCAGCTTAGATAGCGGGGGCAACACCGGGGAGCTGTTTTTT
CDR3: CASSLDSGGNTGELFF

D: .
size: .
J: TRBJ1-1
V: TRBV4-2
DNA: TGTGCCAGCAGGCAGACAATGGACACTGAAGCTTTCTTT
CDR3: CASRQTMDTEAFF

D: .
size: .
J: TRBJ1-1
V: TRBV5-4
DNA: TGTGCCAGCAGCTTGGGTGACCGCGCTGAAGCTTTCTTT
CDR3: CASSLGDRAEAFF

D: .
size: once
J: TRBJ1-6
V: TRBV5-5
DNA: TGTGCCAGCAGCTTAGGGACCGTTAATTCACCCCTCCACTTT
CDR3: CASSLGTVNSPLHF

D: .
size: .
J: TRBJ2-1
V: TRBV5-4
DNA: TGTGCCAGCAGCTTGGCCGTTGCTTACAATGAGCAGTTCTTC
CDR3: CASSLAVAYNEQFF

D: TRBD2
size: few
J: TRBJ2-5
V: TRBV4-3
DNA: TGCGCCAGCAGCCAAGAGTTTGCGGCGAGCGGGATAGAAGAGACCCAGTACTTC
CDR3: CASSQEFAASGIEETQYF

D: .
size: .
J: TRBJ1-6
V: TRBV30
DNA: TGTGCCTGGGATATCGGGGGGAATTCACCCCTCCACTTT
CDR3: CAWDIGGNSPLHF

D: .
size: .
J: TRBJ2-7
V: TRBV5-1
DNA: TGCGCCAGCAGCTTATGGAGTCCAGGGCGAAGGATTTACGAGCAGTACTTC
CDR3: CASSLWSPGRRIYEQYF

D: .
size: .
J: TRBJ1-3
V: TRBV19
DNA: TGTGCCAGTAGTATGCCAACGACCTGGGACTCTGGAAACACCATATATTTT
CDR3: CASSMPTTWDSGNTIYF

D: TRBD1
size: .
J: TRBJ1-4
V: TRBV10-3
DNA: TGTGCCATCAGCAGGGACAGGGCTGAAAAACTGTTTTTT
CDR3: CAISRDRAEKLFF

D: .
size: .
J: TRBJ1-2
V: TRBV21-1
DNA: TGTGCCAGCAAGGCGCGGGGTAGCTATGGCTACACCTTC
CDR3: CASKARGSYGYTF

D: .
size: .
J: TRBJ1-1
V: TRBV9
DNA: TGTGCCAGCAGCGTAGGACCGGAAGACACTGAAGCTTTCTTT
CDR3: CASSVGPEDTEAFF

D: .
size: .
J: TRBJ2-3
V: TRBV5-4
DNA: TGTGCCAGCAGCCCCCATGTTGGGGGTCCTAGCACAGATACGCAGTATTTT
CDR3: CASSPHVGGPSTDTQYF

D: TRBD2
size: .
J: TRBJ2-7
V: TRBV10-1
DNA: TGCGCCAGCAGTTGGGAGCGGGGGGCCCGGCGATCCTACGAGCAGTACTTC
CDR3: CASSWERGARRSYEQYF

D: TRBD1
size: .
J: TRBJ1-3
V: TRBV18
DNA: TGTGCCAGCTCACCCTCCGGGACAGGGGGCTCTGGAAACACCATATATTTT
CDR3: CASSPSGTGGSGNTIYF

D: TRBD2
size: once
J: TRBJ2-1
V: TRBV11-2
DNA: TGTGCCAGCAGCTCGGTGCGGGGGGGCCTGTTCTTC
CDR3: CASSSVRGGLFF

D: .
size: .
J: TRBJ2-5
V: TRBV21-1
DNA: TGTGCCAGCAGCAAAGGATCAGAGACCCAGTACTTC
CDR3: CASSKGSETQYF

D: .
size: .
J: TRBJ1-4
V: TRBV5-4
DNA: TGTGCCAGCAGCTTGGTATCTGGGAAGAATGAAAAACTGTTTTTT
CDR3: CASSLVSGKNEKLFF

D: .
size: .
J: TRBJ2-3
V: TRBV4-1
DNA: TGCGCCAGCAGCCAAGAAAGAACAGGCCCGGGCACAGATACGCAGTATTTT
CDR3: CASSQERTGPGTDTQYF

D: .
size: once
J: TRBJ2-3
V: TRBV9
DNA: TGTGCCAGCAGCGCACATTCGGATACGCAGTATTTT
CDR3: CASSAHSDTQYF

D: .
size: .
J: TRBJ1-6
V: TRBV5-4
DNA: TGTGCCAGCAGCCAAATAAGGGGGAACTATAATTCACCCCTCCACTTT
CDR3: CASSQIRGNYNSPLHF

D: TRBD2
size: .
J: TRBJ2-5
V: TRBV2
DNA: TGTGCCAGCAGATTGGGACTAGCGGGGGCCAGGAAGACCCAGTACTTC
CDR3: CASRLGLAGARKTQYF

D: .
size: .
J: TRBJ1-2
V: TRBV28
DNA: TGTGCCAGCAGTGCCGCAGATTGGGACGCCGGGTATGGCTACACCTTC
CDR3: CASSAADWDAGYGYTF

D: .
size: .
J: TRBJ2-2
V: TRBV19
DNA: TGTGCCAGTAGGAAACAGACAGCGAACACCGGGGAGCTGTTTTTT
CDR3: CASRKQTANTGELFF

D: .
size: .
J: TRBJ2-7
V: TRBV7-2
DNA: TGTGCCAGCAGCCCGGGGACGGCATACTCCTACGAGCAGTACTTC
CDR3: CASSPGTAYSYEQYF

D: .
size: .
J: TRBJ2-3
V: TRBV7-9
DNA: TGTGCCAGCAGCCCCCGGGGCGAAAGCACAGATACGCAGTATTTT
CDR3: CASSPRGESTDTQYF

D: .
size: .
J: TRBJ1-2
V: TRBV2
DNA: TGTGCCAGCAGACGGACATATGGCTACACCTTC
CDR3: CASRRTYGYTF

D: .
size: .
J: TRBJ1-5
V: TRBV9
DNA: TGTGCCAGCAGCGGAGGGACTCGTGGTCAGCCCCAGCATTTT
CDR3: CASSGGTRGQPQHF

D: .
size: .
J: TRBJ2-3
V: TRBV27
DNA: TGTGCCAGCAGTCTCCGCTTGGCAGATACGCAGTATTTT
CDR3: CASSLRLADTQYF

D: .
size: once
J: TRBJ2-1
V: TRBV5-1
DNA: TGCGCCAGCAGCGACAGATGGGGCTACAATGAGCAGTTCTTC
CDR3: CASSDRWGYNEQFF

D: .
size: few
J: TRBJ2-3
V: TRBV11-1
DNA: TGTGCCAGCAGCCTACAAGGGGGGGCCAAGGATACGCAGTATTTT
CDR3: CASSLQGGAKDTQYF

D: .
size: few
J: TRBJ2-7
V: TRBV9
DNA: TGTGCCAGCAGCGTCATTAGGGGCCACGAGCAGTACTTC
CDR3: CASSVIRGHEQYF

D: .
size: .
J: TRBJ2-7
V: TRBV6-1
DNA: TGTGCCAGCAGGCCCCTTCGAGGCGGTTACGAGCAGTACTTC
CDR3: CASRPLRGGYEQYF

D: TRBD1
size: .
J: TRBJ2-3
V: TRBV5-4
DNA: TGTGCCAGCAGTCCACAGGGGGATACTCGGACAGATACGCAGTATTTT
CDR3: CASSPQGDTRTDTQYF

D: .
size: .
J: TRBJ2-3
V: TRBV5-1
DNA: TGCGCCAGCAGCTTGGTCACCCAGGGCAGCACAGATACGCAGTATTTT
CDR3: CASSLVTQGSTDTQYF

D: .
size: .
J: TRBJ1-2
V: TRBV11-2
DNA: TGTGCCAGCAGCCTGACCTTTTCGCGGACAGTTCTTAACTATGGCTACACCTTC
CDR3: CASSLTFSRTVLNYGYTF

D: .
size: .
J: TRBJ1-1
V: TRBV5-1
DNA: TGCGCCAGCAGCTTGGTCCCAGGTCATGAGGCTTTCTTT
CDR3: CASSLVPGHEAFF

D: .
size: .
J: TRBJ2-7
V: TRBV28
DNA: TGTGCCAGCAGCACGGGACCGTTCTCCTACGAGCAGTACTTC
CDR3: CASSTGPFSYEQYF